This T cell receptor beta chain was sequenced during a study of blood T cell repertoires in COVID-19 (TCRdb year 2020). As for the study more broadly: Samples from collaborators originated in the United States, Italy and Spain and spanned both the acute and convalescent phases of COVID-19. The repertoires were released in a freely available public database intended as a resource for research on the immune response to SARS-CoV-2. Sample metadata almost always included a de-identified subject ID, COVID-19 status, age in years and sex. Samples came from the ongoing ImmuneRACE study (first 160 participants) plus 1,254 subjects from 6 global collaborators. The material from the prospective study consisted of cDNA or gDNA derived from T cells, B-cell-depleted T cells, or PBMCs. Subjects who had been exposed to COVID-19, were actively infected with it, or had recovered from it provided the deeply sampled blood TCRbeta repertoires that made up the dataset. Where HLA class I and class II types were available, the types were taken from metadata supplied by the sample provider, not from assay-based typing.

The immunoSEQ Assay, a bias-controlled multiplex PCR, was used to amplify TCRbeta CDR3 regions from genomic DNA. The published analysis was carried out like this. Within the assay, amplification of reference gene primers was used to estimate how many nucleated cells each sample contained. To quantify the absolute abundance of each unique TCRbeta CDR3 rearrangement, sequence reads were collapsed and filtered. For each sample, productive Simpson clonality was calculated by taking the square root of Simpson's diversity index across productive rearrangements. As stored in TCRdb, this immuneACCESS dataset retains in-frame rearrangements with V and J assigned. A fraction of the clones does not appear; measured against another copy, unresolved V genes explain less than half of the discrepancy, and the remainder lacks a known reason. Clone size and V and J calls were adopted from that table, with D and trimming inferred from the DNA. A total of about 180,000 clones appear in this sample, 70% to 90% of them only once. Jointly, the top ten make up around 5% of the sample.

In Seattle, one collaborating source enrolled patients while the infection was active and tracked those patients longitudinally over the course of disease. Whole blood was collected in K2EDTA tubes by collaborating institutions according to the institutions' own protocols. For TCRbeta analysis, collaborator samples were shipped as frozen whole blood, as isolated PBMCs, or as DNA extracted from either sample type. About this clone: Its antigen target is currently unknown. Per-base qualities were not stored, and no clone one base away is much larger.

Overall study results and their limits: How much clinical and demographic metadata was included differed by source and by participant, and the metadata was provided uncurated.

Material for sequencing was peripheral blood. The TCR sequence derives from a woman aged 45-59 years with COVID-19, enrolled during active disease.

The DNA sequence is as follows: TGTGCCAGCAGCTTAAGGACAGGATCTAATGAAAAACTGTTTTTT. It specifies CASSLRTGSNEKLFF. Recombination joined TRBV5-8 with TRBJ1-4; 7 middle bases align to TRBD1. At the junction V is shortened by 2 bases and J by 3 bases; bases outside the gene matches: 4. CDR1 and CDR2 are drawn from the germline V gene: SGHTS, YDEGEE. Measured from the cysteine to the phenylalanine, the CDR3 is 15 residues long. Kept here is only the CDR3 DNA, which spans 45 bases and is read in frame from base 1.